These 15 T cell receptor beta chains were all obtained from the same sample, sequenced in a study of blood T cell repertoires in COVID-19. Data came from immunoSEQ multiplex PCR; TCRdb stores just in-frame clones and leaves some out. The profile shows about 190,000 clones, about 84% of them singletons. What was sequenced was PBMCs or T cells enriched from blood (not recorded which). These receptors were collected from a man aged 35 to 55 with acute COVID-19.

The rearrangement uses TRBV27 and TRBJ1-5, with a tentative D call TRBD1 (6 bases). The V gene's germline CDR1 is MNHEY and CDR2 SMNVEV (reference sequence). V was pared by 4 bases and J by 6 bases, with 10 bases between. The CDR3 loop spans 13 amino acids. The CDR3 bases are TGTGCCAGCAGTTGGGGGGGGCCTCAGCCCCAGCATTTT. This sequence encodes CASSWGGPQPQHF.

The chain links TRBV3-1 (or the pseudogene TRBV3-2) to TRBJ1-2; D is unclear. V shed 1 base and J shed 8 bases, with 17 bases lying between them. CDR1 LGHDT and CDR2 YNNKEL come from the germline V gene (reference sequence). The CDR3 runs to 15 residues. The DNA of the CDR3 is TGTGCCAGCAGCCAAGGAGAAGGGAGGGTGGACGGCTACACCTTC. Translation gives CASSQGEGRVDGYTF.

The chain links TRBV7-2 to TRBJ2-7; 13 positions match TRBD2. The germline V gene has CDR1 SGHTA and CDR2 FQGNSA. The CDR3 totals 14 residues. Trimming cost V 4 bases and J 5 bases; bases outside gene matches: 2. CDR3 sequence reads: CASSSGLAGNEQYF. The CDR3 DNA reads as TGTGCCAGCAGCTCGGGACTAGCGGGAAACGAGCAGTACTTC.

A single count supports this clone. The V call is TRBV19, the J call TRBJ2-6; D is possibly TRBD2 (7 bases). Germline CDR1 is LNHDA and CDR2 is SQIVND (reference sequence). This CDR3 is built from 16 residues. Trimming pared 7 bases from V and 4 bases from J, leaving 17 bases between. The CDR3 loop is CASTRTGGPGANVLTF. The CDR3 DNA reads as TGTGCCAGTACCCGGACGGGGGGCCCCGGGGCCAACGTCCTGACTTTC.

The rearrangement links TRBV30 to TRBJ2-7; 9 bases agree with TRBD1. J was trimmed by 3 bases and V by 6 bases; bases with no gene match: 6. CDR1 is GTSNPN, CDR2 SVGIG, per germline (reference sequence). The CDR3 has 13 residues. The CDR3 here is CACLRDRDYEQYF. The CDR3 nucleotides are TGTGCCTGCCTCCGGGACAGGGACTACGAGCAGTACTTC.

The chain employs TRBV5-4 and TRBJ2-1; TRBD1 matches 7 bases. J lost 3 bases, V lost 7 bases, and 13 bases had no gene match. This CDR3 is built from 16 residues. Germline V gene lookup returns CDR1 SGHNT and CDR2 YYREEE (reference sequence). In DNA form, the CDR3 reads TGTGCCAGCGGGGGAACTCCAGGGACAGTCTACAATGAGCAGTTCTTC. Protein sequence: CASGGTPGTVYNEQFF.

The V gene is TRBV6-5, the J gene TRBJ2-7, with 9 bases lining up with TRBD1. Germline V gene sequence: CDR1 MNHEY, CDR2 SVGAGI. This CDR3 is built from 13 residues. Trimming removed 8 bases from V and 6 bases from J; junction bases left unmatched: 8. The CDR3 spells CASGDRDPSEQYF. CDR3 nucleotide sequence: TGTGCCAGCGGGGACAGGGACCCTTCCGAGCAGTACTTC.

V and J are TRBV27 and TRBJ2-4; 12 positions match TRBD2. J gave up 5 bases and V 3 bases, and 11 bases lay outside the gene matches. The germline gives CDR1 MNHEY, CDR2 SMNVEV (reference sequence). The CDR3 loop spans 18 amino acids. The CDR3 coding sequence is TGTGCCAGCAGTTTGGCCCTAGCGGGAGGGCCGTTCCAAAACATTCAGTACTTC. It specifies CASSLALAGGPFQNIQYF.

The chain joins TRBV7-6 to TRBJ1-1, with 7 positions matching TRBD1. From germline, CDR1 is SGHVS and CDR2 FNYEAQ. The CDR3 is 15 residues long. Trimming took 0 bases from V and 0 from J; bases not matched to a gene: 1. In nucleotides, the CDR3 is TGTGCCAGCAGCTTAGCGGACAGGCTGAACACTGAAGCTTTCTTT. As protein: CASSLADRLNTEAFF.

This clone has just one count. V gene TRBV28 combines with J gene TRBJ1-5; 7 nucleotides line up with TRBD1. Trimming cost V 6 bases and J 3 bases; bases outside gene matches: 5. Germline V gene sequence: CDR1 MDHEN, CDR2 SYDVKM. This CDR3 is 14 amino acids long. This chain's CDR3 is CASSLTGNNQPQHF. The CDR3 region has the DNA TGTGCCAGCAGCCTGACAGGGAACAATCAGCCCCAGCATTTT.

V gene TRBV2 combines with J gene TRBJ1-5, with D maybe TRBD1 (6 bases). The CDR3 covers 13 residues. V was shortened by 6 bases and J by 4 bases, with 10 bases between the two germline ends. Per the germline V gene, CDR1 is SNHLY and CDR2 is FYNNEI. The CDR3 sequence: CASRTQGNQPQHF. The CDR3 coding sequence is TGTGCCAGCAGGACGCAGGGGAATCAGCCCCAGCATTTT.

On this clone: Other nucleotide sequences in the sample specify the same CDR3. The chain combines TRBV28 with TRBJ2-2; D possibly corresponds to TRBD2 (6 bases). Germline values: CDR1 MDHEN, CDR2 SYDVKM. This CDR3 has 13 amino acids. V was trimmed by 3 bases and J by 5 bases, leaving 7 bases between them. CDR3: CASSFGGTGELFF. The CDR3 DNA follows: TGTGCCAGCAGTTTCGGAGGGACCGGGGAGCTGTTTTTT.

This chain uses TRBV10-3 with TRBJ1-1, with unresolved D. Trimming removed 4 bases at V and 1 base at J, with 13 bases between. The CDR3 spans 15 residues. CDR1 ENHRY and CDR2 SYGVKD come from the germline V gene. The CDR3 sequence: CAISAPMRENTEAFF. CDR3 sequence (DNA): TGTGCCATCAGTGCGCCTATGAGGGAGAACACTGAAGCTTTCTTT.

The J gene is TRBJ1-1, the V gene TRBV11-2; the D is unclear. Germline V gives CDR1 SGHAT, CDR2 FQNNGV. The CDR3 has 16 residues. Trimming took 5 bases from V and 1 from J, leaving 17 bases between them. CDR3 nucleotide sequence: TGTGCCAGCAGCATCAAGCCGGGTCCCCGGAACACTGAAGCTTTCTTT. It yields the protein CASSIKPGPRNTEAFF.

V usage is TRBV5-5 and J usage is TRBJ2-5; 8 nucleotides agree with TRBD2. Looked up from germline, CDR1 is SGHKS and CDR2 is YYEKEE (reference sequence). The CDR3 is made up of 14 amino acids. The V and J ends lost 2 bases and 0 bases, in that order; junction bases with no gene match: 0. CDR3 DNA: TGTGCCAGCAGCTTACTAGCGGACCAAGAGACCCAGTACTTC. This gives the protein CASSLLADQETQYF.